Each of the 21 T cell receptor beta chains below was sequenced from the same sample in a study of blood T cells in healthy people across ages (dated by TCRdb to about 2015). The library relied on 5' RACE. Sequencing used an Illumina HiSeq 2500. A second PCR of about 6 to 12 cycles was run with a J-beta primer mix and a sample-barcoded 5' primer. TCRdb trimmed the raw reads at Q25, called clones with MiXCR and kept productive beta chains. Each entry merges the rows of one CDR3 protein and shows their most common DNA and genes. Across this sample there are about 780,000 distinct CDR3 sequences, with around 24% seen only once. Clones ranked in the top ten supply around 3% of the sample. These records were also assigned to another study, of T cells of mothers and their children.

Sequencing input: blood. The receptors were sampled from a boy aged 5-17 years in good health.

The chain carries TRBV10-3 and TRBJ1-5; a weak D match, TRBD1 (6 bases). The V end lost 0 bases, the J end lost 6 bases, and 9 bases lay between the germline ends. Germline-derived CDR1 and CDR2 are ENHRY and SYGVKD. This CDR3 has 14 amino acids. CDR3 coding DNA: TGTGCCATCAGTGAGTCACAGGGAACTCAGCCCCAGCATTTT. Protein sequence: CAISESQGTQPQHF.

Comments on this clonotype: The junction differs from germline at one of its ends, possibly a read error. The rearrangement uses TRBV28 and TRBJ2-3; D is uncertain. This CDR3 is built from 13 residues. Germline V gives CDR1 MDHEN, CDR2 SYDVKM. The CDR3 DNA sequence: TGTGCCAGCCTACGGCCGGATAGAGATACGCAGTACTTT. It encodes CASLRPDRDTQYF.

This clonotype was found a few times. The chain employs TRBV10-3 and TRBJ1-3; D is possibly TRBD1 (5 bases). V lost 5 bases, J lost 0 bases, and 14 bases lay in between. Looked up from germline, CDR1 is ENHRY and CDR2 is SYGVKD. There are 16 residues in the CDR3. CDR3 sequence (DNA): TGTGCCATCAGTTCTGGGGGGTTCCGCTCTGGAAACACCATATATTTT. Amino acids: CAISSGGFRSGNTIYF.

The rearrangement joins TRBV7-2 to TRBJ1-5; 7 bases map to TRBD1. Germline V gene data show CDR1 as SGHTA and CDR2 as FQGNSA. The CDR3 is 14 amino acids. V trimming: 6 bases; J trimming: 4 bases; junction bases outside the gene matches: 6. The CDR3 DNA reads as TGTGCCAGCAGTTCCACAGGGGCAAATCAGCCCCAGCATTTT. Protein sequence: CASSSTGANQPQHF.

This clonotype was counted between two and nine times. The V gene is TRBV21-1, the J gene TRBJ1-5. TRBV21-1 is noted as a pseudogene. There are 14 residues in the CDR3. CDR3 amino acids: CASSKVSRDQPQHF. The DNA of the CDR3 is TGTGCCAGCAGCAAAGTGTCGAGGGATCAGCCCCAGCATTTT.

The rearrangement uses TRBV4-2 and TRBJ2-7; 10 bases line up with TRBD2. Germline lookup yields CDR1 LGHNA and CDR2 YNFKEQ. Trimming at V came to 1 base and at J to 3 bases, leaving 6 bases not matched to a gene. CDR3 size: 16 residues. CDR3 in amino acids: CASSQGKVAGGYEQYF. DNA of the CDR3: TGTGCCAGCAGCCAAGGCAAAGTAGCGGGGGGCTACGAGCAGTACTTC.

This clonotype was seen a handful of times. The chain joins TRBV20-1 to TRBJ2-5, with D perhaps TRBD1 or TRBD2 (7 bases each). The CDR3 consists of 15 residues. The germline V gene encodes CDR1 DFQATT and CDR2 SNEGSKA (reference sequence). The V and J ends lost 5 bases and 4 bases respectively, with 20 bases between them. The CDR3 loop is CSAPDQGGGGETQYF. The CDR3 nucleotides read TGCAGTGCTCCAGATCAGGGGGGCGGGGGAGAGACCCAGTACTTC.

Concerning this clonotype: Its ends do not fully match the called genes, so a read error is possible. J is TRBJ2-3 and V is TRBV5-1; 7 positions match TRBD2. The germline gives CDR1 SGHRS, CDR2 YFSETQ. CDR3 length: 14 amino acids. In nucleotides, the CDR3 is TGCGCCGGCAGGGCGGGAGCTAGCACAGATACGCAGTATTTT. Its translation is CAGRAGASTDTQYF.

This rearrangement joins TRBV15 to TRBJ2-1; 11 bases agree with TRBD2. The V and J ends lost 9 bases and 6 bases, in that order; junction bases with no gene match: 7. The CDR3 consists of 14 residues. Germline V CDR1 and CDR2: LNHNV, YYDKDF (reference sequence). CDR3 DNA: TGTGCCACGATGAGACTAGCGGGGACCAATGAGCAGTTCTTC. As protein: CATMRLAGTNEQFF. The variable domain in full, with the rest retrieved from reference TRBV15 and TRBJ2-1, is DAMVIQNPRYQVTQFGKPVTLSCSQTLNHNVMYWYQQKSSQAPKLLFHYYDKDFNNEADTPDNFQSRRPNTSFCFLDIRSPGLGDTAMYLCATMRLAGTNEQFFGPGTRLTVL.

This sequence joins TRBV13 and TRBJ2-7; 8 bases agree with TRBD1. Trimming cost V 5 bases and J 3 bases; bases outside gene matches: 9. Germline-derived CDR1 and CDR2 are PRHDT and FYEKMQ (reference sequence). CDR3 length: 15 amino acids. The CDR3 protein is CASSRRGQVDYEQYF. The CDR3 bases are TGTGCCAGCAGCCGGAGGGGACAGGTGGACTACGAGCAGTACTTC.

In this sample, this clonotype turned up a few times. The chain carries TRBV3-1 and TRBJ2-5; D is possibly TRBD1 or TRBD2 (5 bases each). Judging by the DNA end, TRBJ2-7 fits better; the J call may be wrong. The CDR3 has 16 residues. The V gene's germline CDR1 is LGHDT and CDR2 YNNKEL (reference sequence). CDR3 coding DNA: TGTGCCAGCAGCCAAAAGATGGGACCGACGACCTACGAGCAGTACTTC. Its protein is CASSQKMGPTTYEQYF.

The chain couples TRBV2 to TRBJ1-1; D is uncertain. CDR1 is SNHLY and CDR2 is FYNNEI in the germline V gene. CDR3 size: 14 residues. The V gene lost 0 bases and the J gene lost 3 bases, with 8 bases spanning the gap. In DNA form, the CDR3 reads TGTGCCAGCAGTGAAGCCAGACGGGACACTGAAGCTTTCTTT. Its translation is CASSEARRDTEAFF.

The chain employs TRBV20-1 and TRBJ2-1, with 10 bases that match TRBD1. The tail of the sequence fits TRBJ2-7 better, so the J call may be wrong. Looked up from germline, CDR1 is DFQATT and CDR2 is SNEGSKA (reference sequence). The CDR3 has 15 residues. CDR3 DNA sequence: TGCAGTGCTAGGGCCGGGACAGGGGTCCTTTACGAGCAGTACTTC. This gives the protein CSARAGTGVLYEQYF.

The V gene is TRBV28, the J gene TRBJ1-1; D not certain. Looked up from germline, CDR1 is MDHEN and CDR2 is SYDVKM. The CDR3 contains 15 residues. V was cut by 3 bases and J by 4 bases, with 15 bases left in between. In DNA, the CDR3 is TGTGCCAGCAGTTTTACTCGGGCCAGTTTCACTGAAGCTTTCTTT. It yields the protein CASSFTRASFTEAFF.

The J gene is TRBJ2-5, the V gene TRBV29-1; D possibly corresponds to TRBD1 (5 bases). Germline loops: CDR1 SQVTM, CDR2 ANQGSEA. V was shortened by 6 bases and J by 4 bases, with 15 bases between the two germline ends. CDR3 length: 13 residues. The CDR3 nucleotides are TGCAGCGTGAGATCAGGGTACCGAGAGACCCAGTACTTC. Protein sequence: CSVRSGYRETQYF.

The V and J genes are TRBV21-1 and TRBJ1-5; the DNA was not compared with TRBD1, the D call given in the table. TRBV21-1 is shown as a pseudogene. The CDR3 has 15 residues. CDR3 sequence: CASSNGGASNQPQHF. CDR3 bases: TGTGCCAGCAGCAATGGGGGGGCGAGCAATCAGCCCCAGCATTTT.

This clonotype has more than one count but fewer than ten. The chain has TRBV5-5 and TRBJ2-6; 8 positions match TRBD1. V was pared by 1 base and J by 0 bases, with 6 bases of the junction left unmatched. The CDR3 loop spans 18 amino acids. Per the germline V gene, CDR1 is SGHKS and CDR2 is YYEKEE (reference sequence). The CDR3 coding sequence is TGTGCCAGCAGCTTGAATCCAGGGGGCGACTCTGGGGCCAACGTCCTGACTTTC. Residues: CASSLNPGGDSGANVLTF.

This clonotype was picked up one time. The chain couples TRBV5-6 to TRBJ2-1; D is perhaps TRBD2 (5 bases). CDR1 is SGHDT and CDR2 is YYEEEE in the germline V gene. This CDR3 is 11 amino acids long. V was shortened by 6 bases and J by 9 bases, with 10 bases between the two germline ends. CDR3 amino acids: CASIPGSEQFF. The CDR3 DNA follows: TGTGCCAGCATCCCGGGGAGTGAGCAGTTCTTC.

This clonotype has a handful of counts. CDR3 in DNA: TGCGCCAGCCGACCACCATCCGGGAATACGCAGTATTTT. This sequence encodes CASRPPSGNTQYF. The chain is built from TRBV5-1 and TRBJ2-3; perhaps TRBD2 as D (5 bases). Trimming stripped 7 bases from V and 7 bases from J, with 16 bases between. Per the germline V gene, CDR1 is SGHRS and CDR2 is YFSETQ. The CDR3 length is 13 residues.

The J gene is TRBJ2-6, the V gene TRBV5-6; TRBD1 matches at 7 bases. The V gene end was trimmed by 3 bases and the J gene end by 0 bases; junction bases not matched to a gene: 6. The CDR3 runs to 17 residues. Per germline, CDR1 SGHDT and CDR2 YYEEEE. This CDR3 is CASSWDRLLSGANVLTF. The CDR3 bases are TGTGCCAGCAGCTGGGACAGATTACTCTCTGGGGCCAACGTCCTGACTTTC.

This clonotype has just a few counts. The chain recombines TRBV2 with TRBJ1-4; D possibly corresponds to TRBD1 (5 bases). The V and J ends lost 5 bases and 3 bases respectively, with 13 bases between them. Germline V gene sequence: CDR1 SNHLY, CDR2 FYNNEI. The CDR3 contains 15 residues. CDR3 amino acids: CASSPTGVSNEKLFF. CDR3 nucleotide sequence: TGTGCCAGCAGTCCAACGGGGGTGTCTAATGAAAAACTGTTTTTT.